These 18 T cell receptor beta chains were sequenced from one sample in a study of blood T cell repertoires in COVID-19. Clones were sequenced by immunoSEQ multiplex PCR, and TCRdb holds only the in-frame ones, with some missing. This sample has 180,000 or so clones, with 75% to 90% found just once. The sequenced sample was peripheral blood. The receptor set was obtained from a man aged 40-50 years with acute or convalescent COVID-19.

V gene TRBV18 combines with J gene TRBJ2-3, with D possibly matching TRBD1 (5 bases). The germline CDR1 and CDR2 sequences are KGHSH and LQKENI. The germline V and J ends were trimmed by 3 bases and 4 bases, with 17 bases remaining between them. The CDR3 has 16 residues. CDR3 amino acids: CASSPRQGSVADTQYF. The CDR3 DNA reads TGTGCCAGCTCACCCCGGCAGGGATCGGTTGCAGATACGCAGTATTTT.

This clone was picked up a small number of times. V usage is TRBV25-1 and J usage is TRBJ1-5, with D possibly matching TRBD1 (6 bases). Germline CDR1 MGHDK, CDR2 SYGVNS. V was trimmed by 8 bases and J by 4 bases, leaving 12 bases between them. The CDR3 covers 13 residues. CDR3 loop: CASLLDRNQPQHF. As DNA, the CDR3 is TGTGCCAGCCTCCTTGACAGGAATCAGCCCCAGCATTTT.

The V and J genes are TRBV28 and TRBJ1-3; D is perhaps TRBD1 (5 bases). In germline, CDR1 is MDHEN, CDR2 SYDVKM. With 4 bases removed from V and 6 bases from J, the gap between germline ends came to 13 bases. CDR3 length: 14 amino acids. CDR3 nucleotide sequence: TGTGCCAGCAGTTCGGGACTGGCGGAAAACACCATATATTTT. Its protein product is CASSSGLAENTIYF. The whole variable domain, remainder taken from reference TRBV28 and TRBJ1-3, is DVKVTQSSRYLVKRTGEKVFLECVQDMDHENMFWYRQDPGLGLRLIYFSYDVKMKEKGDIPEGYSVSREKKERFSLILESASTNQTSMYLCASSSGLAENTIYFGEGSWLTVV.

The gene calls are TRBV18 and TRBJ2-5; 8 bases align to TRBD1. Per germline, CDR1 KGHSH and CDR2 LQKENI. The CDR3 runs to 16 residues. The V and J ends lost 1 base and 5 bases, in that order; junction bases with no gene match: 9. The CDR3 region has the DNA TGTGCCAGCTCACCACTTCCAGGGGGCTGGGGGGAGACCCAGTACTTC. Protein sequence: CASSPLPGGWGETQYF.

This chain links TRBV3-1 (or the pseudogene TRBV3-2) with TRBJ2-7; 8 bases agree with TRBD2. The length of the CDR3 is 16 residues. From germline, CDR1 is LGHDT and CDR2 YNNKEL (reference sequence). After removal of 4 bases from V and 5 bases from J, the junction contained 13 bases not matched to a gene. In DNA, the CDR3 is TGTGCCAGCAGCCGCCGATTCGGGACGCGGGGGGACGAGCAGTACTTC. This translates into CASSRRFGTRGDEQYF.

The chain recombines TRBV5-1 with TRBJ1-1; TRBD1 agrees at 7 bases. Unmatched junction bases numbered 2, after V lost 3 bases and J lost 0 bases. There are 14 residues in the CDR3. CDR1 SGHRS and CDR2 YFSETQ come from the germline V gene. The CDR3 DNA follows: TGCGCCAGCAGCTGGGACAGTTTGAACACTGAAGCTTTCTTT. It yields the protein CASSWDSLNTEAFF.

The genes are TRBV3-1 (or the pseudogene TRBV3-2) and TRBJ2-2; D is uncertain. Between the trimmed V and J ends, which lost 2 bases and 1 base, there was a span of 8 bases. There are 15 residues in the CDR3. Germline V gene lookup returns CDR1 LGHDT and CDR2 YNNKEL (reference sequence). CDR3 nucleotide sequence: TGTGCCAGCAGCCAACGTAGAGTGAACACCGGGGAGCTGTTTTTT. Amino acids: CASSQRRVNTGELFF.

The genes are TRBV7-9 and TRBJ2-1; 10 bases agree with TRBD1. The CDR3 contains 16 residues. Germline V lookup: CDR1 SEHNR, CDR2 FQNEAQ (reference sequence). Losses at the gene ends were 5 bases for V and 4 bases for J; bases not matched to a gene: 8. The CDR3 nucleotides read TGTGCCAGCAGCCCGTACGGGACAGGGGAATACAATGAGCAGTTCTTC. Its protein is CASSPYGTGEYNEQFF.

The gene calls are TRBV6-2 or TRBV6-3 and TRBJ2-2; a weak D match, TRBD1 (6 bases). Between the trimmed V and J ends, which lost 6 bases and 0 bases, there was a span of 17 bases. Germline V gene sequence: CDR1 MNHEY, CDR2 SVGEGT. The CDR3 is 17 amino acids. Here the CDR3 reads CASSPLWGRSNTGELFF. The CDR3 region has the DNA TGTGCCAGCAGCCCCCTATGGGGGCGTTCGAACACCGGGGAGCTGTTTTTT.

The rearrangement joins TRBV4-3 to TRBJ2-3; 13 positions match TRBD2. The CDR3 extends over 16 amino acids. V was clipped by 2 bases and J by 3 bases; unmatched bases: 2. Germline-derived CDR1 and CDR2 are LGHNA and YSLEER. Here the CDR3 reads CASSQTSGGATDTQYF. CDR3 DNA: TGCGCCAGCAGCCAAACTAGCGGGGGGGCGACAGATACGCAGTATTTT.

This sequence joins TRBV12-3 or TRBV12-4 and TRBJ2-7, with D perhaps matching TRBD1 (5 bases). The CDR3 has 12 amino acids. V was cut by 6 bases and J by 4 bases, with 10 bases left in between. The CDR3 bases are TGTGCCAGCAGCCACAGGCTTTACGAGCAGTACTTC. Its translation is CASSHRLYEQYF.

The rearrangement links TRBV11-2 to TRBJ1-2; the D gene is possibly TRBD1 (5 bases). The V gene's germline CDR1 is SGHAT and CDR2 FQNNGV. There are 14 residues in the CDR3. V lost 3 bases to trimming and J lost 3 bases, with 11 bases between them. The CDR3 nucleotides are TGTGCCAGCAGCTTCTATCAGGGTGACTATGGCTACACCTTC. The encoded protein is CASSFYQGDYGYTF.

The chain carries TRBV27 and TRBJ1-3; D gene ambiguous. The CDR3 spans 14 residues. CDR1 is MNHEY and CDR2 is SMNVEV in the germline V gene (reference sequence). Trimming pared 8 bases from V and 2 bases from J, leaving 13 bases between. The CDR3 here is CASAGDPAGNTIYF. CDR3 sequence (DNA): TGTGCCAGCGCTGGAGACCCTGCTGGAAACACCATATATTTT.

CDR3 nucleotide sequence: TGTGCCAGCAGACATAGCGGGGGGGCCTACGAGCAGTACTTC. This sequence encodes CASRHSGGAYEQYF. The V and J genes are TRBV7-2 and TRBJ2-7; TRBD2 matches 11 bases. After removal of 6 bases from V and 2 bases from J, the junction contained 3 bases not matched to a gene. This CDR3 spans 14 amino acids. Germline CDR1 and CDR2: SGHTA and FQGNSA.

The chain carries TRBV10-3 and TRBJ2-3; 8 bases are a match to TRBD2. Per the germline V gene, CDR1 is ENHRY and CDR2 is SYGVKD. V lost 7 bases to trimming and J lost 3 bases; unmatched junction nucleotides: 15. The CDR3 is made up of 17 amino acids. The CDR3 is CAITASGLVKSTDTQYF. The CDR3 nucleotides are TGTGCCATCACTGCCTCGGGACTAGTCAAATCAACAGATACGCAGTATTTT.

The V call is TRBV7-9, the J call TRBJ1-2, with a weak D call TRBD1 (5 bases). The V end was cut by 0 bases, the J end by 2 bases, with 22 bases between. CDR1 SEHNR and CDR2 FQNEAQ come from the germline V gene (reference sequence). The CDR3 has 19 residues. CDR3 residues: CASSLASGGGLQVNYGYTF. Written as DNA, the CDR3 is TGTGCCAGCAGCTTAGCATCCGGGGGAGGGCTACAGGTGAACTATGGCTACACCTTC.

This sequence joins TRBV9 and TRBJ2-5; D ambiguous. Germline V gene sequence: CDR1 SGDLS, CDR2 YYNGEE. Trimming removed 3 bases at V and 2 bases at J, with 8 bases between. The CDR3 extends over 13 amino acids. CDR3 in amino acids: CASSGLGQETQYF. The CDR3 coding sequence is TGTGCCAGCAGCGGACTCGGACAAGAGACCCAGTACTTC. The whole variable domain, filled in from reference TRBV9 and TRBJ2-5, reads DSGVTQTPKHLITATGQRVTLRCSPRSGDLSVYWYQQSLDQGLQFLIQYYNGEERAKGNILERFSAQQFPDLHSELNLSSLELGDSALYFCASSGLGQETQYFGPGTRLLVL.

This chain joins TRBV4-1 and TRBJ1-2; D is unclear. The CDR3 has 12 residues. Germline values: CDR1 MGHRA, CDR2 YSYEKL. The ends were cut back, 0 bases at V and 5 bases at J, with 4 bases in the middle. The CDR3 region has the DNA TGCGCCAGCAGCCAAGACAAATATGGCTACACCTTC. Its translation is CASSQDKYGYTF.